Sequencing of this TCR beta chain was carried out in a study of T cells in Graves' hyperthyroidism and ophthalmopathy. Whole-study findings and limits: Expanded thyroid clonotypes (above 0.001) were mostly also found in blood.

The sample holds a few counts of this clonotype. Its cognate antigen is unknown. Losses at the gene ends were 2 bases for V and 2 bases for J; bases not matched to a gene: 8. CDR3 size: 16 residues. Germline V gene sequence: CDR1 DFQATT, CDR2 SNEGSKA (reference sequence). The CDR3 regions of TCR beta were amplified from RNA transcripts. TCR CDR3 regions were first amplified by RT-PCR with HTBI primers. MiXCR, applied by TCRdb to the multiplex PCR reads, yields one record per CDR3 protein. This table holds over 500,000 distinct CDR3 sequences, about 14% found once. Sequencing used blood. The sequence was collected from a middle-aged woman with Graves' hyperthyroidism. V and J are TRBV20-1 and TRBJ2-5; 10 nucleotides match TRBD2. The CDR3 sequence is CSARPPSGRGQETQYF. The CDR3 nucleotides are TGCAGTGCTAGACCGCCTAGCGGGAGAGGGCAAGAGACCCAGTACTTC.